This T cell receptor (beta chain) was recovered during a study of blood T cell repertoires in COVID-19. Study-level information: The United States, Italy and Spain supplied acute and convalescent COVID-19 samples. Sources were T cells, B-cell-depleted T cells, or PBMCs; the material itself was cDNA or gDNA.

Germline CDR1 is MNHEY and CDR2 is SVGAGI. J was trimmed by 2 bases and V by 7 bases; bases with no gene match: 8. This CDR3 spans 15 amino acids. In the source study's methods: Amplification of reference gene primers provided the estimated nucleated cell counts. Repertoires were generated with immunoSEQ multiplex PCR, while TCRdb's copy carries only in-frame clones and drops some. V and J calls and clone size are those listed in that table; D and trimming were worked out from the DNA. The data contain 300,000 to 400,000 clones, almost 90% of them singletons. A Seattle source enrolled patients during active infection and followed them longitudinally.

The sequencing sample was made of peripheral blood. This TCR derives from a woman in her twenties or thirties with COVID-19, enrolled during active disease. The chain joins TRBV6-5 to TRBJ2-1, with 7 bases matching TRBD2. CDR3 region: CASTNLADAYNEQFF. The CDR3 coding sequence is TGTGCCAGCACGAACCTAGCGGACGCCTACAATGAGCAGTTCTTC.